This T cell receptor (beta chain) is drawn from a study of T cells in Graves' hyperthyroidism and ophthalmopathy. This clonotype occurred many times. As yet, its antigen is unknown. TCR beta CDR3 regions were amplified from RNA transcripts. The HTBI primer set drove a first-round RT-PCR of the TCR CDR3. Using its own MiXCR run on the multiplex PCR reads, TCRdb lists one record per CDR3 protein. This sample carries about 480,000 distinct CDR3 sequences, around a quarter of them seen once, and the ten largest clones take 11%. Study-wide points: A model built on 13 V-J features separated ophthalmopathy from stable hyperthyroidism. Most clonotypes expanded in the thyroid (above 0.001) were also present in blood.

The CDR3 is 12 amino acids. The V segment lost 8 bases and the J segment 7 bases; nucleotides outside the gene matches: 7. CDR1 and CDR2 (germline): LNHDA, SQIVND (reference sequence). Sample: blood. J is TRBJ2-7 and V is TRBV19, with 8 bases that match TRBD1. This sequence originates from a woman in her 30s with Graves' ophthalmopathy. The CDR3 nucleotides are TGTGCCAGTTCGTTAAGGACAGGGGAGCAGTACTTC. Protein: CASSLRTGEQYF.